A single T cell receptor (beta chain) is shown here with its context. Its antigen is unknown. The source of the sample is a study of cytomegalovirus exposure and HLA in healthy donors. Turning to the study itself: When fewer than 500 donors were genotyped, roughly 82% of them were found to fall in the Caucasian-associated ancestry cluster. Study results and caveats: Whilst most TCR sequences proved rare, a subset of public TCRs occurred across many donors. The study had only CMV serostatus as immune exposure information. Within an earlier analysis, most TCR beta V segments proved productive either about 87% or about 30% of the time.

13 Jbeta primers and 60 Vbeta primers were used for the PCR. Repertoires were generated with immunoSEQ multiplex PCR, while TCRdb's copy carries only in-frame clones and drops some. Among approximately 180,000 clones listed, 75% to 80% were seen once. This CDR3 has 17 amino acids. Germline CDR1 and CDR2: SNHLY and FYNNEI. Deletions cut 2 bases from V and 0 bases from J, with 13 bases between. The TCR comes from a man aged 40-49 years in good health and CMV-seropositive. The sequenced sample was PBMCs. The chain combines TRBV2 with TRBJ2-2, with a possible D match to TRBD1 (6 bases). This chain's CDR3 is CASSEIRHRANTGELFF. CDR3 DNA sequence: TGTGCCAGCAGTGAAATACGACACAGGGCGAACACCGGGGAGCTGTTTTTT.